This T cell receptor beta chain was captured by sequencing in a study of T-cell memory formation after mild COVID-19. Germline-derived CDR1 and CDR2 are SEHNR and FQNEAQ (reference sequence). The CDR3 has 14 residues. The V gene lost 1 base and the J gene lost 1 base, with 7 bases spanning the gap. TCRdb analysed the 5' RACE reads with MiXCR anew, one entry per CDR3 protein. This table holds about 88,000 distinct CDR3 sequences, around 25% found once. The sequenced sample was PBMCs or a T cell subset sorted from them (not recorded which). This TCR was sampled from a man between 18 and 29 years old who had mild COVID-19 (a few samples of this study predate the infection). Cell type and time point are not known. The V call is TRBV7-9, the J call TRBJ1-1; a weak D match, TRBD1 (5 bases). The CDR3 region has the DNA TGTGCCAGCAGCTTAGGGGGCCAGAACACTGAAGCTTTCTTT. Translation: CASSLGGQNTEAFF.